A selection of T cell receptor beta chains follows, all from one sample in a study of shared clonotypes between healthy human individuals. The method was immunoSEQ multiplex PCR; TCRdb's version includes in-frame clones alone and lacks a portion of them. The top ten clones hold more than 0.9% of a sample with under 2,000,000 clones, approximately 94% of them seen once. Sample: naive CD8+ T cells sorted from blood. The receptors stem from a young man in good health. CDR3s include the opening cysteine and the closing phenylalanine or tryptophan. D genes are given only for firm matches. The size field is filled for only some rows; it gives once, few, many or a size class.

V gene: TRBV7-9; J gene: TRBJ2-3; clone size: .; D gene: .; CDR3 protein: CASSLGVGADTQYF; CDR3 DNA: TGTGCCAGCAGCTTAGGGGTGGGAGCAGATACGCAGTATTTT
V gene: TRBV5-5; J gene: TRBJ2-7; clone size: .; D gene: TRBD1; CDR3 protein: CASSLEGTGTYEQYF; CDR3 DNA: TGTGCCAGCAGCTTGGAGGGGACAGGGACCTACGAGCAGTACTTC
V gene: TRBV19; J gene: TRBJ1-2; clone size: .; D gene: TRBD1; CDR3 protein: CASSIFWTGGSYGYTF; CDR3 DNA: TGTGCCAGTAGTATCTTCTGGACAGGTGGATCCTATGGCTACACCTTC
V gene: TRBV4-3; J gene: TRBJ1-1; clone size: .; D gene: .; CDR3 protein: CASSHLRDTEAFF; CDR3 DNA: TGCGCCAGCAGCCACTTGAGGGACACTGAAGCTTTCTTT
V gene: TRBV30; J gene: TRBJ2-5; clone size: .; D gene: .; CDR3 protein: CAWSVTGGKETQYF; CDR3 DNA: TGTGCCTGGAGTGTAACCGGGGGCAAAGAGACCCAGTACTTC
V gene: TRBV27; J gene: TRBJ2-4; clone size: .; D gene: .; CDR3 protein: CASSSVSKNIQYF; CDR3 DNA: TGTGCCAGCAGTTCCGTCTCCAAAAACATTCAGTACTTC
V gene: TRBV9; J gene: TRBJ1-2; clone size: .; D gene: TRBD1; CDR3 protein: CASTPGDRTNYGYTF; CDR3 DNA: TGTGCCAGCACCCCCGGGGACAGGACGAACTATGGCTACACCTTC
V gene: TRBV6-5; J gene: TRBJ2-7; clone size: .; D gene: TRBD1; CDR3 protein: CASSYSKGQGYEQYF; CDR3 DNA: TGTGCCAGCAGTTACTCGAAGGGACAGGGATACGAGCAGTACTTC
V gene: TRBV7-9; J gene: TRBJ2-7; clone size: .; D gene: .; CDR3 protein: CASSLPDEAIYEQYF; CDR3 DNA: TGTGCCAGCAGCTTACCGGACGAAGCGATCTACGAGCAGTACTTC
V gene: TRBV27; J gene: TRBJ2-7; clone size: .; D gene: TRBD1; CDR3 protein: CASSFQGASYEQYF; CDR3 DNA: TGTGCCAGCAGTTTTCAGGGGGCCTCCTACGAGCAGTACTTC
V gene: TRBV7-2; J gene: TRBJ2-7; clone size: .; D gene: .; CDR3 protein: CASSLGWDEQYF; CDR3 DNA: TGTGCCAGCAGCTTAGGATGGGACGAGCAGTACTTC
V gene: TRBV10-2; J gene: TRBJ2-1; clone size: .; D gene: .; CDR3 protein: CASSSTSSSYNEQFF; CDR3 DNA: TGCGCCAGCAGTTCTACTAGTAGCTCCTACAATGAGCAGTTCTTC
V gene: TRBV9; J gene: TRBJ1-3; clone size: .; D gene: .; CDR3 protein: CASSVEYWLSGNTIYF; CDR3 DNA: TGTGCCAGCAGCGTAGAGTATTGGCTCTCTGGAAACACCATATATTTT
V gene: TRBV28; J gene: TRBJ2-7; clone size: .; D gene: .; CDR3 protein: CASSFGGTAYEQYF; CDR3 DNA: TGTGCCAGCAGTTTTGGAGGGACTGCCTACGAGCAGTACTTC
V gene: TRBV13; J gene: TRBJ1-3; clone size: .; D gene: .; CDR3 protein: CASSPRWGNTIYF; CDR3 DNA: TGTGCCAGCAGCCCCCGCTGGGGAAACACCATATATTTT
V gene: TRBV27; J gene: TRBJ2-1; clone size: .; D gene: TRBD2; CDR3 protein: CASSLNVYGGRGLYNEQFF; CDR3 DNA: TGTGCCAGCAGTTTAAACGTATATGGAGGGAGGGGTCTCTACAATGAGCAGTTCTTC
V gene: TRBV6-5; J gene: TRBJ1-1; clone size: .; D gene: TRBD1; CDR3 protein: CASSAGTGGNTEAFF; CDR3 DNA: TGTGCCAGCAGTGCCGGGACAGGGGGGAACACTGAAGCTTTCTTT
V gene: TRBV2; J gene: TRBJ2-5; clone size: .; D gene: .; CDR3 protein: CASSELLYYDRTKETQYF; CDR3 DNA: TGTGCCAGCAGTGAACTCCTTTACTACGACAGGACTAAAGAGACCCAGTACTTC
V gene: TRBV25-1; J gene: TRBJ1-1; clone size: .; D gene: .; CDR3 protein: CASSEWGGGSEAFF; CDR3 DNA: TGTGCCAGCAGTGAATGGGGTGGGGGCTCTGAAGCTTTCTTT
V gene: TRBV7-9; J gene: TRBJ1-1; clone size: .; D gene: TRBD1; CDR3 protein: CASSLEQGVNTEAFF; CDR3 DNA: TGTGCCAGCAGCTTAGAACAGGGGGTGAACACTGAAGCTTTCTTT
V gene: TRBV7-9; J gene: TRBJ2-5; clone size: .; D gene: .; CDR3 protein: CASSPEVRGRGGETQYF; CDR3 DNA: TGTGCCAGCAGCCCCGAAGTCCGGGGGCGAGGTGGCGAGACCCAGTACTTC
V gene: TRBV2; J gene: TRBJ1-1; clone size: .; D gene: .; CDR3 protein: CATPTDYGTEAFF; CDR3 DNA: TGTGCCACCCCGACGGATTACGGCACTGAAGCTTTCTTT
V gene: TRBV7-9; J gene: TRBJ1-2; clone size: few; D gene: .; CDR3 protein: CASSPILPHGYTF; CDR3 DNA: TGTGCCAGCAGTCCAATCCTGCCCCATGGCTACACCTTC
V gene: TRBV11-2; J gene: TRBJ2-5; clone size: .; D gene: .; CDR3 protein: CASSDSVWGQETQYF; CDR3 DNA: TGTGCCAGCAGCGATAGTGTTTGGGGACAAGAGACCCAGTACTTC
V gene: TRBV4-1; J gene: TRBJ2-7; clone size: .; D gene: .; CDR3 protein: CASSQDESYEQYF; CDR3 DNA: TGCGCCAGCAGCCAAGATGAGTCCTACGAGCAGTACTTC
V gene: TRBV7-9; J gene: TRBJ2-7; clone size: .; D gene: TRBD1; CDR3 protein: CASSYGTALYEQYF; CDR3 DNA: TGTGCCAGCAGCTACGGGACAGCTCTCTACGAGCAGTACTTC
V gene: TRBV28; J gene: TRBJ2-7; clone size: .; D gene: .; CDR3 protein: CASTLHRVYEQYF; CDR3 DNA: TGTGCCAGCACACTACACAGGGTCTACGAGCAGTACTTC
V gene: TRBV7-9; J gene: TRBJ1-1; clone size: .; D gene: .; CDR3 protein: CASSDSTGANTEAFF; CDR3 DNA: TGTGCCAGCAGCGACTCGACAGGAGCGAACACTGAAGCTTTCTTT
V gene: TRBV4-3; J gene: TRBJ2-1; clone size: once; D gene: TRBD2; CDR3 protein: CASSRLTGTNFNEQFF; CDR3 DNA: TGCGCCAGCAGCCGCCTAACCGGGACTAATTTCAATGAGCAGTTCTTC
V gene: TRBV15; J gene: TRBJ2-3; clone size: .; D gene: TRBD2; CDR3 protein: CATSNLAGVLDTQYF; CDR3 DNA: TGTGCCACCAGCAATCTAGCGGGAGTTTTGGATACGCAGTATTTT
V gene: TRBV6-5; J gene: TRBJ1-5; clone size: .; D gene: .; CDR3 protein: CASSWGLEGPQHF; CDR3 DNA: TGTGCCAGCAGTTGGGGTCTGGAGGGGCCCCAGCATTTT
V gene: TRBV2; J gene: TRBJ1-6; clone size: .; D gene: TRBD1; CDR3 protein: CASSEATGSVYSPLHF; CDR3 DNA: TGTGCCAGCAGTGAAGCGACAGGGTCCGTTTATTCACCCCTCCACTTT
V gene: TRBV5-4; J gene: TRBJ1-1; clone size: .; D gene: .; CDR3 protein: CASSLEPGTEAFF; CDR3 DNA: TGTGCCAGCAGCTTGGAGCCGGGAACTGAAGCTTTCTTT
V gene: TRBV11-2; J gene: TRBJ2-4; clone size: .; D gene: .; CDR3 protein: CASSLLGSAKNIQYF; CDR3 DNA: TGTGCCAGCAGCTTACTCGGGTCGGCCAAAAACATTCAGTACTTC
V gene: TRBV5-1; J gene: TRBJ1-1; clone size: .; D gene: .; CDR3 protein: CASSPGGSTEAFF; CDR3 DNA: TGCGCCAGCAGTCCCGGCGGTAGCACTGAAGCTTTCTTT
V gene: TRBV5-4; J gene: TRBJ2-1; clone size: .; D gene: TRBD2; CDR3 protein: CASSFEAGSSYNEQFF; CDR3 DNA: TGTGCCAGCAGCTTCGAAGCGGGGAGCTCCTACAATGAGCAGTTCTTC
V gene: TRBV5-4; J gene: TRBJ2-2; clone size: .; D gene: .; CDR3 protein: CASSLAQTGGELFF; CDR3 DNA: TGTGCCAGCAGCTTGGCTCAGACGGGCGGGGAGCTGTTTTTT
V gene: TRBV6-9; J gene: TRBJ2-5; clone size: once; D gene: TRBD1; CDR3 protein: CASSGTGQETQYF; CDR3 DNA: TGTGCCAGCAGCGGGACAGGACAAGAGACCCAGTACTTC
V gene: TRBV7-9; J gene: TRBJ2-1; clone size: once; D gene: .; CDR3 protein: CASSGSANNEQFF; CDR3 DNA: TGTGCCAGCAGCGGTAGCGCAAACAATGAGCAGTTCTTC
V gene: TRBV5-6; J gene: TRBJ1-1; clone size: .; D gene: .; CDR3 protein: CASSIGGLNTEAFF; CDR3 DNA: TGTGCCAGCAGCATAGGGGGGCTGAACACTGAAGCTTTCTTT
V gene: TRBV4-1; J gene: TRBJ2-7; clone size: .; D gene: TRBD1; CDR3 protein: CASSQTGQGTYEQYF; CDR3 DNA: TGCGCCAGCAGCCAAACGGGACAGGGGACCTACGAGCAGTACTTC